The 29 T cell receptor beta chains in this list originate from one sample, sequenced in a study of shared clonotypes between healthy human individuals. Assay: immunoSEQ multiplex PCR; the TCRdb copy retains only in-frame clones and omits some. The sample contains hundreds of thousands of clones, around three quarters of which appear only once. The sample comprised PBMCs. The origin of the receptors is a woman aged 40 to 55 in good health. Some clones in this sample may be carry-over from other donors' samples.

J is TRBJ2-5 and V is TRBV30, with TRBD1 identical over 11 bases. Germline V gene sequence: CDR1 GTSNPN, CDR2 SVGIG (reference sequence). This CDR3 region has 12 residues. After removal of 5 bases from V and 11 bases from J, the junction contained 7 bases not matched to a gene. As DNA, the CDR3 is TGTGCCTGGGGACAGGGGGCATGGGAGCAGTACTTC. Translation: CAWGQGAWEQYF.

On this clone: Other DNA variants within this sample encode the same CDR3. The J gene is TRBJ2-5, the V gene TRBV25-1; D unresolved. With 2 bases removed from V and 5 bases from J, the gap between germline ends came to 0 bases. The CDR3 contains 10 residues. The V gene's germline CDR1 is MGHDK and CDR2 SYGVNS. CDR3 region: CASSEETQYF. The CDR3 DNA is TGTGCCAGCAGTGAAGAGACCCAGTACTTC.

Comment on this clone: The same CDR3 also results from other DNA sequences found in this sample. The chain combines TRBV25-1 with TRBJ1-1; D not resolved. This CDR3 spans 13 amino acids. Germline values: CDR1 MGHDK, CDR2 SYGVNS. The germline V and J ends were trimmed by 3 bases and 5 bases, with 10 bases remaining between them. The CDR3 bases are TGTGCCAGCAGTGAGGCGGGGAGAACTGAAGCTTTCTTT. Translation: CASSEAGRTEAFF.

This clone was counted many times. This chain connects TRBV7-2 to TRBJ2-2, with D possibly TRBD1 on 7 matching bases. Looked up from germline, CDR1 is SGHTA and CDR2 is FQGNSA. There are 15 residues in the CDR3. V was pared by 3 bases and J by 4 bases, with 12 bases between. CDR3 amino acids: CASSFNRGGTGELFF. The CDR3 DNA reads as TGTGCCAGCAGCTTCAACAGGGGAGGCACCGGGGAGCTGTTTTTT.

On this clone itself: This likely traces to a read error, being one base from a far larger clone. This sequence joins TRBV5-6 and TRBJ1-5, with D possibly being TRBD1 (5 bases). The germline V gene encodes CDR1 SGHDT and CDR2 YYEEEE. V was trimmed by 0 bases and J by 3 bases, leaving 13 bases between them. This CDR3 is 16 amino acids long. For the CDR3, the DNA is TGTGCCAGCAGCTTGGATGGGGGACCGATCAATCAGCCCCAGCATTTT. Translated, it gives CASSLDGGPINQPQHF.

The chain links TRBV7-7 to TRBJ2-5; 9 positions match TRBD1. Germline lookup yields CDR1 SSHAT and CDR2 FNYEAQ (reference sequence). With V trimmed by 3 bases and J by 4 bases, 6 bases remained unmatched. This CDR3 region has 15 residues. The CDR3 coding sequence is TGTGCCAGCAGCTTGGACTTACAGGGGGCAGAGACCCAGTACTTC. Protein: CASSLDLQGAETQYF.

The rearrangement joins TRBV6-4 to TRBJ2-1; 11 bases line up with TRBD2. After removal of 4 bases from V and 7 bases from J, the junction contained 3 bases not matched to a gene. Germline CDR1 is MRHNA and CDR2 is SNTAGT. The CDR3 length is 14 residues. CDR3 sequence reads: CASSAASGGNEQFF. CDR3 nucleotide sequence: TGTGCCAGCAGTGCAGCTAGCGGGGGGAATGAGCAGTTCTTC.

V gene TRBV10-3 combines with J gene TRBJ2-1; 8 bases agree with TRBD2. Per germline, CDR1 ENHRY and CDR2 SYGVKD. Trimming removed 6 bases from V and 6 bases from J; junction bases left unmatched: 7. The CDR3 has 14 residues. This chain's CDR3 is CAIRREGSLNEQFF. The CDR3 bases are TGTGCCATCAGACGGGAGGGGTCCCTCAATGAGCAGTTCTTC.

This clone was recorded many times. The rearrangement joins TRBV30 to TRBJ1-2; D is undetermined. The V gene lost 0 bases and the J gene lost 7 bases, with 12 bases spanning the gap. This CDR3 contains 13 residues. Germline CDR1 and CDR2: GTSNPN and SVGIG (reference sequence). For the CDR3, the DNA is TGTGCCTGGAGTGTGTCCCCCATCGGTGGCTACACCTTC. It codes for CAWSVSPIGGYTF.

This chain joins TRBV30 and TRBJ2-7; no clear D. Germline CDR1 and CDR2: GTSNPN and SVGIG (reference sequence). Deletions cut 2 bases from V and 2 bases from J, with 13 bases between. The CDR3 runs 14 residues. The CDR3 nucleotides are TGTGCCTGGAGTCCCTGGCAGCGACCCTACGAGCAGTACTTC. Encoded protein: CAWSPWQRPYEQYF.

The chain combines TRBV14 with TRBJ2-2; the match to TRBD1 covers 7 bases. Germline CDR1 reads SGHDN; CDR2 reads FVKESK. The V segment lost 3 bases and the J segment 6 bases; nucleotides outside the gene matches: 13. This CDR3 comprises 17 residues. CDR3 protein: CASSHRGGLWPSGELFF. In nucleotides, the CDR3 is TGTGCCAGCAGCCATCGAGGGGGCCTGTGGCCGTCCGGGGAGCTGTTTTTT.

The genes are TRBV6-1 and TRBJ2-7; no definite D call. Germline CDR1 MNHNS, CDR2 SASEGT. Between the trimmed V and J ends, which lost 2 bases and 4 bases, there was a span of 12 bases. The CDR3 is 14 amino acids. CDR3 in DNA: TGTGCCAGCAGTGAAAATCTGGGCACGTACGAGCAGTACTTC. Protein product: CASSENLGTYEQYF.

For this clone: An end of the junction differs from the germline gene, which may be a read error. The J gene is TRBJ2-1, the V gene TRBV29-1, with 9 bases aligning to TRBD2. Germline assignment: CDR1 SQVTM and CDR2 ANQGSEA. CDR3 size: 17 residues. CDR3 loop: CSVEDHVSGSWGSNVLF. The CDR3 DNA is TGCAGCGTTGAAGATCACGTTAGCGGGAGTTGGGGTAGCAATGTGCTCTTC.

The chain uses TRBV5-5 and TRBJ2-7; D uncertain. The CDR3 length is 13 residues. Trimming removed 4 bases from V and 5 bases from J, with 13 bases in between. The V gene's germline CDR1 is SGHKS and CDR2 YYEKEE (reference sequence). The CDR3 region has the DNA TGTGCCAGCAGCCTCTCCTCCATCCACGAGCAGTACTTC. It codes for CASSLSSIHEQYF.

This clone was found many times. Other DNA sequences from this sample encode an identical CDR3 as well. The chain combines TRBV29-1 with TRBJ1-2; TRBD1 matches at 12 bases. Trimming removed 0 bases from V and 8 bases from J; junction bases left unmatched: 7. This CDR3 has 15 amino acids. Germline-derived CDR1 and CDR2 are SQVTM and ANQGSEA. DNA for the CDR3: TGCAGCGTTGAAGATAGGGGACAGGGGGCGGAAGGCTACACCTTC. Translation: CSVEDRGQGAEGYTF. The whole variable domain, filled in from reference TRBV29-1 and TRBJ1-2, reads SAVISQKPSRDICQRGTSLTIQCQVDSQVTMMFWYRQQPGQSLTLIATANQGSEATYESGFVIDKFPISRPNLTFSTLTVSNMSPEDSSIYLCSVEDRGQGAEGYTFGSGTRLTVV.

The chain has TRBV9 and TRBJ2-7; D is perhaps TRBD2 (5 bases). Deletions cut 0 bases from V and 2 bases from J, with 12 bases between. The length of the CDR3 is 15 residues. Germline V gene sequence: CDR1 SGDLS, CDR2 YYNGEE. CDR3 sequence reads: CASSVAASKTYEQYF. The DNA of the CDR3 is TGTGCCAGCAGCGTAGCGGCTAGCAAAACCTACGAGCAGTACTTC.

The chain's CDR3 is CASSLAGGPETQYF. CDR3 sequence (DNA): TGTGCCAGCAGCTTAGCGGGAGGGCCAGAGACCCAGTACTTC. The chain couples TRBV7-8 to TRBJ2-5, with 7 positions matching TRBD2. This CDR3 has 14 residues. V lost 0 bases to trimming and J lost 4 bases; unmatched junction nucleotides: 2. The V gene's germline CDR1 is SGHVS and CDR2 FQNEAQ.

J is TRBJ2-2 and V is TRBV6-6, with D tentatively TRBD1 (5 bases). This CDR3 is 14 amino acids long. Germline V gene lookup returns CDR1 MNHNY and CDR2 SVGAGI (reference sequence). Trimming shortened V by 2 bases and J by 1 base, and 5 bases separated the two germline ends. DNA of the CDR3: TGTGCCAGCAGTTACACAGGGAACACCGGGGAGCTGTTTTTT. Its translation is CASSYTGNTGELFF.

V is TRBV6-5 and J is TRBJ2-3; 12 positions agree with TRBD2. The CDR3 is made up of 15 amino acids. From germline, CDR1 is MNHEY and CDR2 SVGAGI. Trimming cost V 7 bases and J 5 bases; bases outside gene matches: 7. The DNA of the CDR3 is TGTGCCAGCACCCGACTAGCGGGAGAACGAGATACGCAGTATTTT. Protein sequence: CASTRLAGERDTQYF.

For this clone: The same CDR3 arises from other DNA sequences in this sample as well. This rearrangement joins TRBV7-3 to TRBJ2-3, with a tentative D call TRBD2 (5 bases). Germline V gives CDR1 SGHTA, CDR2 FQGTGA. Trimming stripped 2 bases from V and 3 bases from J, with 12 bases between. This CDR3 has 15 amino acids. This CDR3 is CASSLGITSTDTQYF. CDR3 nucleotides: TGTGCCAGCAGCTTAGGGATAACTAGTACAGATACGCAGTATTTT.

This clone showed up just once. The rearrangement uses TRBV6-6 and TRBJ2-5; 7 bases agree with TRBD2. Germline lookup yields CDR1 MNHNY and CDR2 SVGAGI (reference sequence). This CDR3 is 15 amino acids long. With 6 bases clipped from V and 4 bases from J, the junction kept 11 bases outside the gene matches. The CDR3 protein is CASSRTRGVLETQYF. CDR3 DNA: TGTGCCAGCAGCCGGACTAGGGGTGTTTTAGAGACCCAGTACTTC.

V and J are TRBV5-1 and TRBJ2-5; TRBD1 is a possible D gene (5 bases). The CDR3 extends over 16 amino acids. In germline, CDR1 is SGHRS, CDR2 YFSETQ. V was cut by 1 base and J by 0 bases, with 13 bases left in between. The CDR3 sequence: CASSLLGLGNQETQYF. The CDR3 DNA reads TGCGCCAGCAGCTTGTTGGGGCTAGGGAACCAAGAGACCCAGTACTTC. The full variable domain, completed using reference TRBV5-1 and TRBJ2-5, is KAGVTQTPRYLIKTRGQQVTLSCSPISGHRSVSWYQQTPGQGLQFLFEYFSETQRNKGNFPGRFSGRQFSNSRSEMNVSTLELGDSALYLCASSLLGLGNQETQYFGPGTRLLVL.

The rearrangement joins TRBV18 to TRBJ1-1; 8 bases match TRBD1. CDR1 is KGHSH, CDR2 LQKENI, per germline. With 4 bases clipped from V and 8 bases from J, the junction kept 15 bases outside the gene matches. This CDR3 spans 16 amino acids. The CDR3 is CASSRDRGPSWREAFF. CDR3 coding DNA: TGTGCCAGCTCACGAGACAGGGGACCCTCTTGGAGAGAAGCTTTCTTT.

The chain couples TRBV28 to TRBJ2-3; 7 positions match TRBD2. Germline-derived CDR1 and CDR2 are MDHEN and SYDVKM. V was pared by 6 bases and J by 3 bases, with 6 bases of the junction left unmatched. The CDR3 length is 14 residues. DNA of the CDR3: TGTGCCAGCAGCCGAGGACTAGTTACAGATACGCAGTATTTT. As protein: CASSRGLVTDTQYF.

The chain has TRBV5-1 and TRBJ2-7; 10 bases agree with TRBD2. This CDR3 has 15 amino acids. V dropped 1 base and J dropped 6; count of bases not matched to a gene: 7. CDR1 is SGHRS, CDR2 YFSETQ, per germline. CDR3 protein: CASSLTSGNGVEQYF. In DNA, the CDR3 is TGCGCCAGCAGCTTGACTAGCGGGAACGGGGTCGAGCAGTACTTC.

This clone was counted once. The sample contains more than one DNA sequence encoding this CDR3. The chain links TRBV28 to TRBJ2-5; D ambiguous. Germline-derived CDR1 and CDR2 are MDHEN and SYDVKM. The CDR3 consists of 14 residues. The germline V and J ends were trimmed by 5 bases and 7 bases, with 17 bases remaining between them. CDR3 sequence (DNA): TGTGCCAGCAGTCTTTCTAGTCCTCTGGGGACCCAGTACTTC. Translating it yields CASSLSSPLGTQYF.

The chain employs TRBV30 and TRBJ2-2; the D is unclear. CDR3 length: 11 amino acids. CDR1 is GTSNPN and CDR2 is SVGIG in the germline V gene (reference sequence). The V and J ends lost 4 bases and 6 bases respectively, with 6 bases between them. In DNA, the CDR3 is TGTGCCTGGATGAGGTCCGGGGAGCTGTTTTTT. This codes for CAWMRSGELFF.

In regard to this clone: This likely reflects a read error, since a far larger clone is one base away. This chain links TRBV5-1 with TRBJ2-5; a weak D match, TRBD1 (5 bases). The CDR3 has 13 residues. CDR1 SGHRS and CDR2 YFSETQ come from the germline V gene. The CDR3 sequence: CAGSFGGAETQYF. The CDR3 DNA is TGCGCCGGCAGCTTCGGTGGGGCGGAGACCCAGTACTTC.

Points on this clone: Being one base from a much bigger clone, this may be a read error. The chain couples TRBV18 to TRBJ1-3; no clear D. Trimming removed 0 bases at V and 2 bases at J, with 14 bases between. This CDR3 spans 17 amino acids. Germline V gene sequence: CDR1 KGHSH, CDR2 LQKENI. This CDR3 is CASSPPSGSDPGNTIYF. In DNA form, the CDR3 reads TGTGCCAGCTCACCACCTTCGGGTTCTGACCCTGGAAACACCATATATTTT.